This record looks at one TCR beta chain sequence and its context. What it binds is not known. Using viral peptide pools, the ViraFEST assay grew out antigen-specific CD4+ T cells prior to sequencing. After less than twelve days in culture, the CD4+ T cells were isolated. Each participant was administered two doses of either the BNT162b2 or the mRNA-1273 vaccine. The record originates from a study of vaccination effects on CD4 cells after COVID-19. Germline CDR1 SEHNR, CDR2 FQNEAQ (reference sequence). Trimming removed 5 bases from V and 4 bases from J, with 14 bases in between. This CDR3 is built from 14 residues. The protocol was immunoSEQ multiplex PCR, while the TCRdb copy is restricted to in-frame clones and leaves out a portion. The sample carries under 80,000 clones, 60% to 75% recorded once.

The clonotype originates from a human donor who received a COVID-19 vaccine. Source: CD4+ T cells from PBMCs cultured with HCoV-229E spike peptides, taken after COVID-19 vaccination. J is TRBJ1-2 and V is TRBV7-9, with D possibly matching TRBD1 (6 bases). CDR3 sequence reads: CASSRPDSTYGYTF. DNA for the CDR3: TGTGCCAGCAGCCGCCCGGACAGCACCTATGGCTACACCTTC.